The TCR beta chain under discussion was sequenced for a study of response to subunit inactivated influenza vaccine. V shed 4 bases and J 7 bases; nucleotides not matched to a gene: 16. The CDR3 has 16 amino acids. CDR1 is DFQATT, CDR2 SNEGSKA, per germline (reference sequence). MiXCR was run by TCRdb on the RT-PCR reads, yielding one entry per CDR3 protein. This sample has 450,000 to 600,000 distinct CDR3 sequences, with 16% found just once. The sequencing used CD4+ T cells sorted from PBMCs, collected less than 30 months after vaccination. The source of this sequence is a man aged 45 to 75 who received an inactivated influenza vaccine. The J gene is TRBJ2-5, the V gene TRBV20-1; TRBD2 aligns across 9 bases. The CDR3 coding sequence is TGCAGTGCTACAGAACTTAGCGGGGGCCAAGACGGGACCCAGTACTTC. Amino acids: CSATELSGGQDGTQYF.